These 20 T cell receptor beta chains originate from one sample sequenced in a study of shared clonotypes between healthy human individuals. Here immunoSEQ multiplex PCR was the method, and the copy in TCRdb shows in-frame clones only, minus some. The top ten hold around 1% of the sample, which has nearly 2 million clones, roughly 94% seen once. CD45RO-negative, CCR7-positively selected cells formed the naive CD8 fraction, excluding terminally differentiated effector memory CD45RA+ cells. Sequences were obtained from naive CD8+ T cells sorted from blood. These receptors were obtained from a man aged 18 to 35 in good health.

V is TRBV7-9 and J is TRBJ1-1; TRBD1 aligns across 8 bases. CDR1 SEHNR and CDR2 FQNEAQ come from the germline V gene (reference sequence). V dropped 0 bases and J dropped 0; count of bases not matched to a gene: 6. This CDR3 region has 17 residues. DNA for the CDR3: TGTGCCAGCAGCTTAGCCTTACAGGGGGTCTTGAACACTGAAGCTTTCTTT. It encodes CASSLALQGVLNTEAFF.

V gene TRBV11-2 combines with J gene TRBJ2-1; D may be TRBD1 or TRBD2 (5 bases each). The germline V gene encodes CDR1 SGHAT and CDR2 FQNNGV. V gave up 3 bases and J gave up 5 bases, with 8 bases separating them. The CDR3 covers 13 residues. The CDR3 DNA reads TGTGCCAGCAGCTTGGGGCGGGACAATGAGCAGTTCTTC. Translating it yields CASSLGRDNEQFF. The full variable domain, rest sourced from reference TRBV11-2 and TRBJ2-1, is EAGVAQSPRYKIIEKRQSVAFWCNPISGHATLYWYQQILGQGPKLLIQFQNNGVVDDSQLPKDRFSAERLKGVDSTLKIQPAKLEDSAVYLCASSLGRDNEQFFGPGTRLTVL.

The genes are TRBV30 and TRBJ2-7, with D maybe TRBD2 (6 bases). Looked up from germline, CDR1 is GTSNPN and CDR2 is SVGIG (reference sequence). V lost 0 bases and J 7 bases, leaving 13 bases between the germline ends. The CDR3 contains 13 residues. The CDR3 loop is CAWSVGPAGEQYF. The CDR3 DNA sequence: TGTGCCTGGAGTGTCGGGCCCGCGGGGGAGCAGTACTTC.

The V gene is TRBV4-2, the J gene TRBJ2-2; D not resolved. Looked up from germline, CDR1 is LGHNA and CDR2 is YNFKEQ. V shed 4 bases and J shed 6 bases, with 18 bases lying between them. This CDR3 spans 16 amino acids. The CDR3 protein is CASSPMPGSEPGELFF. CDR3 DNA sequence: TGTGCCAGCAGCCCGATGCCGGGCTCTGAACCCGGGGAGCTGTTTTTT.

The V and J genes are TRBV5-4 and TRBJ1-6; D possibly corresponds to TRBD1 (5 bases). The V gene's germline CDR1 is SGHNT and CDR2 YYREEE (reference sequence). This CDR3 region has 15 residues. V lost 2 bases, J lost 7 bases, and 13 bases lay in between. The CDR3 spells CASSLKGAPNSPLHF. The DNA of the CDR3 is TGTGCCAGCAGCTTAAAAGGGGCTCCCAATTCACCCCTCCACTTT.

V gene TRBV30 combines with J gene TRBJ2-7, with D perhaps TRBD2 (6 bases). The CDR3 runs to 15 residues. The germline V gene encodes CDR1 GTSNPN and CDR2 SVGIG (reference sequence). The V and J ends lost 0 bases and 2 bases respectively, with 14 bases between them. The CDR3 protein is CAWSVLGTSPYEQYF. The DNA for the CDR3 is TGTGCCTGGAGTGTACTTGGGACTTCTCCCTACGAGCAGTACTTC. The full variable domain, rest sourced from reference TRBV30 and TRBJ2-7, is SQTIHQWPATLVQPVGSPLSLECTVEGTSNPNLYWYRQAAGRGLQLLFYSVGIGQISSEVPQNLSASRPQDRQFILSSKKLLLSDSGFYLCAWSVLGTSPYEQYFGPGTRLTVT.

This chain joins TRBV9 and TRBJ2-7, with 13 positions matching TRBD2. This CDR3 spans 15 amino acids. Germline assignment: CDR1 SGDLS and CDR2 YYNGEE. V lost 2 bases to trimming and J lost 5 bases; unmatched junction nucleotides: 4. CDR3: CASSVTSGRAHEQYF. CDR3 coding DNA: TGTGCCAGCAGCGTCACTAGCGGGAGGGCCCACGAGCAGTACTTC.

This clone is a singleton in its sample. V and J are TRBV29-1 and TRBJ1-2, with D unclear. There are 14 residues in the CDR3. Trimming pared 3 bases from V and 0 bases from J, leaving 11 bases between. The germline V gene encodes CDR1 SQVTM and CDR2 ANQGSEA. The CDR3 bases are TGCAGCGTTGATCTCAGGAGATCTAACTATGGCTACACCTTC. Its protein is CSVDLRRSNYGYTF.

V gene TRBV21-1 combines with J gene TRBJ1-1; no DNA check was done on the table's D call, TRBD1. TRBV21-1 is an annotated pseudogene. The CDR3 runs to 15 residues. The CDR3 reads CASSRTGQGDTEAFF. The CDR3 DNA reads TGTGCCAGCAGCAGAACGGGACAGGGGGATACTGAAGCTTTCTTT.

The V gene is TRBV18, the J gene TRBJ2-2; TRBD1 aligns across 7 bases. With 2 bases clipped from V and 7 bases from J, the junction kept 1 base outside the gene matches. CDR3 length: 13 amino acids. Germline assignment: CDR1 KGHSH and CDR2 LQKENI. The chain's CDR3 is CASSPAGGGELFF. As DNA, the CDR3 is TGTGCCAGCTCACCAGCAGGGGGCGGGGAGCTGTTTTTT. The variable domain in full, with the rest retrieved from reference TRBV18 and TRBJ2-2, is NAGVMQNPRHLVRRRGQEARLRCSPMKGHSHVYWYRQLPEEGLKFMVYLQKENIIDESGMPKERFSAEFPKEGPSILRIQQVVRGDSAAYFCASSPAGGGELFFGEGSRLTVL.

This clone has only one observation. The rearrangement uses TRBV9 and TRBJ2-1; 9 positions agree with TRBD2. The junction had 5 bases not matched to a gene; V was cut back by 4 bases and J by 3 bases. Germline CDR1 and CDR2: SGDLS and YYNGEE. CDR3 length: 15 amino acids. In nucleotides, the CDR3 is TGTGCCAGCAGCCCCCGACTAGCGGACTACAATGAGCAGTTCTTC. Amino acid sequence: CASSPRLADYNEQFF. Looking up the rest from reference TRBV9 and TRBJ2-1 gives the full variable domain: DSGVTQTPKHLITATGQRVTLRCSPRSGDLSVYWYQQSLDQGLQFLIQYYNGEERAKGNILERFSAQQFPDLHSELNLSSLELGDSALYFCASSPRLADYNEQFFGPGTRLTVL.

The V and J genes are TRBV6-6 and TRBJ2-1; unclear D gene. The CDR3 contains 12 residues. Germline CDR1 and CDR2: MNHNY and SVGAGI (reference sequence). Trimming removed 2 bases from V and 3 bases from J, with 2 bases in between. CDR3 amino acids: CASSYVYNEQFF. CDR3 bases: TGTGCCAGCAGTTACGTCTACAATGAGCAGTTCTTC.

The chain employs TRBV6-1 and TRBJ1-1, with 8 bases fitting TRBD1. The germline CDR1 and CDR2 sequences are MNHNS and SASEGT. CDR3 length: 15 residues. Germline trimming cut 6 bases from V and 0 bases from J; bases unmatched to any gene: 6. CDR3 region: CASRDRVSVNTEAFF. The CDR3 DNA follows: TGTGCCAGCAGGGACAGGGTATCGGTGAACACTGAAGCTTTCTTT.

With regard to this clone: The identical CDR3 is also encoded by other nucleotide sequences in the sample. CDR3: CASSVEGGPYGYTF. CDR3 bases: TGTGCCAGCAGCGTAGAAGGTGGGCCGTACGGCTACACCTTC. The gene calls are TRBV9 and TRBJ1-2; D is unclear. The CDR3 contains 14 residues. V lost 0 bases and J lost 8, with 14 bases in between. Per the germline V gene, CDR1 is SGDLS and CDR2 is YYNGEE.

The J gene is TRBJ1-5, the V gene TRBV5-6; D unclear. The CDR3 is made up of 12 amino acids. Trimming stripped 4 bases from V and 9 bases from J, with 11 bases between. Germline V gene sequence: CDR1 SGHDT, CDR2 YYEEEE. This CDR3 reads CASSLSDGPQHF. As DNA, the CDR3 is TGTGCCAGCAGCCTTTCTGACGGGCCCCAGCATTTT.

The chain couples TRBV9 to TRBJ2-7, with TRBD2 identical over 8 bases. In germline, CDR1 is SGDLS, CDR2 YYNGEE. V dropped 0 bases and J dropped 4; count of bases not matched to a gene: 9. The CDR3 is made up of 16 amino acids. The CDR3 sequence is CASSVEDSGDEYEQYF. DNA of the CDR3: TGTGCCAGCAGCGTAGAGGATAGCGGGGACGAATACGAGCAGTACTTC.

V usage is TRBV7-9 and J usage is TRBJ1-2; perhaps TRBD1 as D (5 bases). This CDR3 is 15 amino acids long. The V end was cut by 3 bases, the J end by 5 bases, with 16 bases between. CDR1 is SEHNR, CDR2 FQNEAQ, per germline (reference sequence). Here the CDR3 reads CASSFALGDSYGYTF. CDR3 DNA: TGTGCCAGCAGCTTTGCGTTGGGGGATTCGTATGGCTACACCTTC. The full variable domain, with the rest looked up from reference TRBV7-9 and TRBJ1-2, is DTGVSQNPRHKITKRGQNVTFRCDPISEHNRLYWYRQTLGQGPEFLTYFQNEAQLEKSRLLSDRFSAERPKGSFSTLEIQRTEQGDSAMYLCASSFALGDSYGYTFGSGTRLTVV.

V gene TRBV7-6 combines with J gene TRBJ2-1; D call uncertain. V was shortened by 6 bases and J by 3 bases, with 9 bases between the two germline ends. This CDR3 has 13 residues. Per the germline V gene, CDR1 is SGHVS and CDR2 is FNYEAQ. CDR3 in amino acids: CASSSDRYNEQFF. DNA for the CDR3: TGTGCCAGCAGTTCCGACCGCTACAATGAGCAGTTCTTC.

This chain links TRBV2 with TRBJ1-1; 8 bases match TRBD1. Germline-derived CDR1 and CDR2 are SNHLY and FYNNEI. V was clipped by 8 bases and J by 3 bases; unmatched bases: 5. The CDR3 covers 13 residues. In DNA form, the CDR3 reads TGTGCCAGCCAGGGGGCGGTCGACACTGAAGCTTTCTTT. Its protein is CASQGAVDTEAFF.

The J gene is TRBJ2-7, the V gene TRBV5-6, with 11 bases matching TRBD2. The V gene's germline CDR1 is SGHDT and CDR2 YYEEEE. J was trimmed by 2 bases and V by 4 bases; bases with no gene match: 14. The CDR3 has 18 amino acids. For the CDR3, the DNA is TGTGCCAGCAGCACCTTAGCGGGAGGGCCACTCTATACCTACGAGCAGTACTTC. This encodes CASSTLAGGPLYTYEQYF.